This T cell receptor (beta chain) appears in the sequencing data of a study of blood T cell repertoires in COVID-19. Study background: Acute-phase and convalescent COVID-19 samples originated in the United States, Italy and Spain. PBMCs, B-cell-depleted T cells, or T cells provided the cDNA or gDNA that made up the material.

The CDR3 loop spans 13 amino acids. In germline, CDR1 is KGHDR, CDR2 SFDVKD. V lost 9 bases and J lost 2, with 13 bases in between. How the authors handled the data: The authors estimated nucleated cell counts from reference gene primer amplification. Data came from immunoSEQ multiplex PCR; TCRdb stores just in-frame clones and leaves some out. The V and J calls and the clone size are those of that table, but D and trimming were determined from the DNA. The sample includes 250,000 to 300,000 clones, 75% to 90% seen only once; the top ten take roughly 2.2%. The gene calls are TRBV24-1 and TRBJ2-7, with D possibly matching TRBD2 (5 bases). This TCR derives from a woman aged 50 to 65 who had recovered from COVID-19. The material sequenced was peripheral blood. CDR3 region: CATGGGSPYEQYF. For the CDR3, the DNA is TGTGCCACCGGCGGAGGATCCCCCTACGAGCAGTACTTC.